Given below is one T cell receptor beta chain in context. Its antigen remains unidentified. Noted time point: week 35, safety follow-up. In every dose of vaccine, 300 ug of mutant IDH1 20-mer peptide was given alongside topical imiquimod. Patients came in for eight vaccinations, in weeks 1, 3, 5, 7, 11, 15, 19 and 23. Assay used: immunoSEQ multiplex PCR; TCRdb lists only in-frame clones, some missing. The sample holds some 71,000 clones, about 87% seen once. The V gene lost 3 bases and the J gene lost 9 bases, with 7 bases spanning the gap. Germline CDR1 is SGHTS and CDR2 is YDEGEE. The CDR3 length is 12 residues. The sample is drawn from a study of a mutant IDH1 vaccine in newly diagnosed glioma. Study background: The start of vaccination came 4-6 weeks after radiotherapy alone, or with temozolomide cycles.

Sample: PBMCs, taken from a glioma patient whose treatment included an IDH1 peptide vaccine. J is TRBJ1-6 and V is TRBV5-8; D perhaps matches TRBD1 (5 bases). The TCR was taken from a man aged 30 to 39 with glioma. CDR3 nucleotides: TGTGCCAGCAGCTGGGGGACTTCACCCCTCCACTTT. Translated, it gives CASSWGTSPLHF.